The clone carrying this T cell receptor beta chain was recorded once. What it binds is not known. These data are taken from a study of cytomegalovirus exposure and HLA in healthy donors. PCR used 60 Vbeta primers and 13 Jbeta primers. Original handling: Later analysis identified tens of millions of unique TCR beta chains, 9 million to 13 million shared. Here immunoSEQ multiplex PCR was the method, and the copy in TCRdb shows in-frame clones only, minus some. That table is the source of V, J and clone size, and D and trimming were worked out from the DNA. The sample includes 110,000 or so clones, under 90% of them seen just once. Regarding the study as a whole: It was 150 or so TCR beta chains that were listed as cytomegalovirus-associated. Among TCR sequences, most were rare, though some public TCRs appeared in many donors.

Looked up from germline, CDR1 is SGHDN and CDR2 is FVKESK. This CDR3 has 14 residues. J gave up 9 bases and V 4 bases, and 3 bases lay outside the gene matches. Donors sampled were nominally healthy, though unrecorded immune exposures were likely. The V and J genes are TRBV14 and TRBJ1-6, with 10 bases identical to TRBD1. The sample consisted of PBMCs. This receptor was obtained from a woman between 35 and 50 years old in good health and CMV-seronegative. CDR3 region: CASSPRTGGSPLHF. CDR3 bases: TGTGCCAGCAGCCCGAGGACAGGGGGTTCACCCCTCCACTTT.